The 29 T cell receptor beta chains in this list originate from one sample, sequenced in a study of blood T cell repertoires in COVID-19. Assay: immunoSEQ multiplex PCR; the TCRdb copy retains only in-frame clones and omits some. The data contain 150,000 to 170,000 clones, 83% of them singletons. The sample comprised peripheral blood. These receptors all come from a woman in her sixties with COVID-19, enrolled during active disease.

The chain combines TRBV29-1 with TRBJ1-2; no clear D. The CDR3 loop spans 12 amino acids. V lost 2 bases to trimming and J lost 4 bases, with 8 bases between them. Germline V gene data show CDR1 as SQVTM and CDR2 as ANQGSEA. The CDR3 loop reads CSVERQPYGYTF. CDR3 bases: TGCAGCGTTGAACGACAACCCTATGGCTACACCTTC.

The rearrangement joins TRBV5-4 to TRBJ2-3; 15 bases match TRBD2. V lost 4 bases to trimming and J lost 3 bases; unmatched junction nucleotides: 6. The CDR3 runs to 17 residues. The germline gives CDR1 SGHNT, CDR2 YYREEE (reference sequence). The CDR3: CASSEGTSGRNTDTQYF. CDR3 in DNA: TGTGCCAGCAGCGAAGGGACTAGCGGGAGGAATACAGATACGCAGTATTTT.

V gene TRBV5-5 combines with J gene TRBJ2-3, with TRBD2 identical over 7 bases. V was pared by 4 bases and J by 3 bases, with 5 bases of the junction left unmatched. Germline V gene lookup returns CDR1 SGHKS and CDR2 YYEKEE (reference sequence). This CDR3 region has 14 residues. As DNA, the CDR3 is TGTGCCAGCAGCGCGAGAGCGGGAACAGATACGCAGTATTTT. Its translation is CASSARAGTDTQYF.

The chain joins TRBV24-1 to TRBJ1-5; a possible D gene is TRBD1 (6 bases). From germline, CDR1 is KGHDR and CDR2 SFDVKD. Trimming removed 10 bases from V and 0 bases from J, with 12 bases in between. CDR3 length: 14 amino acids. CDR3 protein: CATEGDYSNQPQHF. CDR3 DNA: TGTGCCACTGAGGGGGATTATAGCAATCAGCCCCAGCATTTT.

CDR3 nucleotides: TGTGCCAGCAGGACTAGCGGGAGGGATGAGCAGTTCTTC. Encoded protein: CASRTSGRDEQFF. V and J are TRBV25-1 and TRBJ2-1; 14 bases map to TRBD2. J lost 8 bases, V lost 6 bases, and 0 bases had no gene match. The CDR3 is made up of 13 amino acids. In germline, CDR1 is MGHDK, CDR2 SYGVNS.

The CDR3 region is CASALGTLYNSPLHF. The CDR3 DNA reads TGCGCCAGCGCTCTAGGGACACTTTATAATTCACCCCTCCACTTT. The chain uses TRBV5-1 and TRBJ1-6, with D possibly matching TRBD1 (6 bases). The CDR3 totals 15 residues. Germline assignment: CDR1 SGHRS and CDR2 YFSETQ. V gave up 7 bases and J gave up 4 bases, with 15 bases separating them. Full variable domain (outside the CDR3, taken from reference TRBV5-1 and TRBJ1-6): KAGVTQTPRYLIKTRGQQVTLSCSPISGHRSVSWYQQTPGQGLQFLFEYFSETQRNKGNFPGRFSGRQFSNSRSEMNVSTLELGDSALYLCASALGTLYNSPLHFGNGTRLTVT.

This sequence joins TRBV6-2 or TRBV6-3 and TRBJ2-3, with a possible D match to TRBD2 (5 bases). Trimming left V 5 bases short and J 0 bases short, with 15 bases between. Germline V lookup: CDR1 MNHEY, CDR2 SVGEGT. CDR3 length equals 16 residues. The chain's CDR3 is CASSLFGLPSTDTQYF. In nucleotides, the CDR3 is TGTGCCAGCAGTCTTTTTGGACTGCCTAGCACAGATACGCAGTATTTT.

The chain has TRBV6-5 and TRBJ1-3; maybe TRBD1 (6 bases). The V end was cut by 7 bases, the J end by 0 bases, with 13 bases between. CDR3 size: 15 residues. Germline loops: CDR1 MNHEY, CDR2 SVGAGI. CDR3 DNA: TGTGCCAGCAAGGACAGTTCAGCCTCTGGAAACACCATATATTTT. Amino acids: CASKDSSASGNTIYF.

The chain joins TRBV6-1 to TRBJ1-2; no definite D call. CDR3 size: 13 residues. V dropped 3 bases and J dropped 2 bases, with 7 bases sitting between them. CDR1 is MNHNS, CDR2 SASEGT, per germline. Here the CDR3 reads CASSDTGNYGYTF. The CDR3 DNA reads TGTGCCAGCAGTGACACCGGGAACTATGGCTACACCTTC.

The chain combines TRBV7-2 with TRBJ1-3; a weak D match, TRBD1 (6 bases). This CDR3 has 15 amino acids. V was cut by 2 bases and J by 4 bases, with 12 bases left in between. Per the germline V gene, CDR1 is SGHTA and CDR2 is FQGNSA. Here the CDR3 DNA reads TGTGCCAGCAGCTTATCAGGGGCGGAAGGAAACACCATATATTTT. Amino acids: CASSLSGAEGNTIYF.

The chain combines TRBV5-1 with TRBJ1-1, with 9 positions matching TRBD1. After removal of 4 bases from V and 4 bases from J, the junction contained 8 bases not matched to a gene. The germline CDR1 and CDR2 sequences are SGHRS and YFSETQ. The CDR3 is 15 amino acids. The CDR3 is CASSGTGQGTTEAFF. As DNA, the CDR3 is TGCGCCAGCAGCGGAACTGGACAGGGGACCACTGAAGCTTTCTTT.

This clone was recorded a few times. V gene TRBV11-2 combines with J gene TRBJ2-1; D gene unclear. The CDR3 covers 15 residues. V lost 1 base and J 6 bases, leaving 13 bases between the germline ends. CDR1 SGHAT and CDR2 FQNNGV come from the germline V gene. Here the CDR3 reads CASSLVRPPGNEQFF. The CDR3 region has the DNA TGTGCCAGCAGCTTAGTTAGGCCACCGGGCAATGAGCAGTTCTTC. Using reference TRBV11-2 and TRBJ2-1 for the parts outside the CDR3, the full variable domain is EAGVAQSPRYKIIEKRQSVAFWCNPISGHATLYWYQQILGQGPKLLIQFQNNGVVDDSQLPKDRFSAERLKGVDSTLKIQPAKLEDSAVYLCASSLVRPPGNEQFFGPGTRLTVL.

The V call is TRBV18, the J call TRBJ1-3; possible D gene TRBD1, 6 bases. The CDR3 has 14 amino acids. With 6 bases removed from V and 1 base from J, the gap between germline ends came to 10 bases. The germline CDR1 and CDR2 sequences are KGHSH and LQKENI. The CDR3 DNA reads TGTGCCAGCTCCCAACAGGGATCTGGAAACACCATATATTTT. It specifies CASSQQGSGNTIYF.

The chain combines TRBV11-2 with TRBJ2-1; tentatively, D is TRBD1 (6 bases). The germline CDR1 and CDR2 sequences are SGHAT and FQNNGV. This CDR3 is built from 16 residues. Between the trimmed V and J ends, which lost 5 bases and 4 bases, there was a span of 18 bases. The CDR3 loop reads CASSRKQGNPYNEQFF. The CDR3 DNA sequence: TGTGCCAGCAGCCGGAAACAGGGAAATCCATACAATGAGCAGTTCTTC.

This chain links TRBV6-5 with TRBJ1-6; TRBD1 aligns across 7 bases. Trimming at V came to 5 bases and at J to 10 bases, leaving 11 bases not matched to a gene. The CDR3 has 15 amino acids. Germline CDR1 MNHEY, CDR2 SVGAGI. Here the CDR3 reads CASSRYVQQGSPLHF. The CDR3, as DNA: TGTGCCAGCAGTCGTTACGTCCAACAGGGGTCACCCCTCCACTTT.

The CDR3 nucleotides read TGCGCCAGCAGCGGCGGACAGGGACCCCAAGAGACCCAGTACTTC. Residues: CASSGGQGPQETQYF. The gene calls are TRBV5-1 and TRBJ2-5, with 8 bases aligning to TRBD1. CDR1 is SGHRS, CDR2 YFSETQ, per germline. The CDR3 extends over 15 amino acids. The V and J ends lost 4 bases and 1 base, in that order; junction bases with no gene match: 6. Based on the CDR3 plus reference TRBV5-1 and TRBJ2-5, the full variable domain is KAGVTQTPRYLIKTRGQQVTLSCSPISGHRSVSWYQQTPGQGLQFLFEYFSETQRNKGNFPGRFSGRQFSNSRSEMNVSTLELGDSALYLCASSGGQGPQETQYFGPGTRLLVL.

V is TRBV7-2 and J is TRBJ2-5; D gene unclear. Looked up from germline, CDR1 is SGHTA and CDR2 is FQGNSA. V was shortened by 5 bases and J by 9 bases, with 19 bases between the two germline ends. The CDR3 covers 14 residues. DNA for the CDR3: TGTGCCAGCAGCCTAGATTCAGGAAAGTCGGCCCAGTACTTC. Protein: CASSLDSGKSAQYF.

The V call is TRBV3-1 (or the pseudogene TRBV3-2), the J call TRBJ2-1, with 10 nucleotides matching TRBD2. CDR3 length equals 15 residues. CDR1 LGHDT and CDR2 YNNKEL come from the germline V gene (reference sequence). The V and J ends lost 2 bases and 4 bases, in that order; junction bases with no gene match: 2. The CDR3 spells CASSQQLAGYNEQFF. DNA for the CDR3: TGTGCCAGCAGCCAACAACTAGCGGGGTACAATGAGCAGTTCTTC.

The rearrangement uses TRBV3-1 (or the pseudogene TRBV3-2) and TRBJ1-3; D is perhaps TRBD1 (5 bases). The germline V gene encodes CDR1 LGHDT and CDR2 YNNKEL (reference sequence). Trimming shortened V by 0 bases and J by 3 bases, and 9 bases separated the two germline ends. This CDR3 spans 15 amino acids. The CDR3 spells CASSQEAGLGNTIYF. The CDR3 nucleotides are TGTGCCAGCAGCCAAGAGGCGGGGCTTGGAAACACCATATATTTT.

The chain combines TRBV10-3 with TRBJ2-6, with TRBD1 identical over 8 bases. This CDR3 has 15 residues. Trimming at V came to 10 bases and at J to 0 bases, leaving 5 bases not matched to a gene. Germline V lookup: CDR1 ENHRY, CDR2 SYGVKD. In nucleotides, the CDR3 is TGTGCCACCGGACAGGGAACCTCTGGGGCCAACGTCCTGACTTTC. This gives the protein CATGQGTSGANVLTF.

Only a few counts were recorded for this clone. The genes are TRBV3-1 (or the pseudogene TRBV3-2) and TRBJ2-5, with D tentatively TRBD1 (5 bases). Trimming removed 0 bases from V and 5 bases from J, with 13 bases in between. Germline-derived CDR1 and CDR2 are LGHDT and YNNKEL (reference sequence). This CDR3 is 15 amino acids long. The CDR3 coding sequence is TGTGCCAGCAGCCAAGAGGGGCGGATCTGGGAGACCCAGTACTTC. Amino acid sequence: CASSQEGRIWETQYF.

The CDR3 DNA is TGTGCCAGCAGCCTCGTTCAGGGGGCCGCGGCTTTCTTT. Residues: CASSLVQGAAAFF. The chain links TRBV6-6 to TRBJ1-1; TRBD1 agrees at 8 bases. Germline CDR1 and CDR2: MNHNY and SVGAGI (reference sequence). The CDR3 length is 13 residues. V shed 6 bases, J shed 11 bases, and the junction held 11 bases outside the gene matches.

The rearrangement links TRBV27 to TRBJ2-1; 9 bases are shared with TRBD2. V lost 4 bases to trimming and J lost 2 bases; unmatched junction nucleotides: 9. CDR1 is MNHEY and CDR2 is SMNVEV in the germline V gene (reference sequence). The CDR3 runs to 17 residues. The CDR3 loop reads CASSSLPLAGPYNEQFF. The CDR3, as DNA: TGTGCCAGCAGTTCCCTTCCACTAGCGGGCCCCTACAATGAGCAGTTCTTC.

The rearrangement joins TRBV5-1 to TRBJ1-3; TRBD1 matches at 8 bases. V lost 3 bases to trimming and J lost 4 bases; unmatched junction nucleotides: 3. The CDR3 is made up of 14 amino acids. CDR1 and CDR2 from the germline V gene are SGHRS and YFSETQ. This CDR3 reads CASSYTGGGNTIYF. In DNA form, the CDR3 reads TGCGCCAGCAGCTATACAGGGGGAGGAAACACCATATATTTT.

The rearrangement uses TRBV14 and TRBJ1-6, with 8 bases fitting TRBD1. The germline gives CDR1 SGHDN, CDR2 FVKESK. With V trimmed by 3 bases and J by 7 bases, 8 bases remained unmatched. The CDR3 loop spans 16 amino acids. CDR3 nucleotide sequence: TGTGCCAGCAGCCACCGGACAGGGCTGAGGAATTCACCCCTCCACTTT. This sequence encodes CASSHRTGLRNSPLHF.

The chain joins TRBV27 to TRBJ1-1, with 8 bases aligning to TRBD1. The J segment lost 5 bases and the V segment lost 3 bases, leaving 8 bases of the junction unmatched. Germline V lookup: CDR1 MNHEY, CDR2 SMNVEV (reference sequence). The CDR3 has 15 residues. CDR3 nucleotides: TGTGCCAGCAGTTTTCGGGACAGGCTGAGGACTGAAGCTTTCTTT. This encodes CASSFRDRLRTEAFF.

The count of this clone is one. The V call is TRBV27, the J call TRBJ1-5, with 8 bases aligning to TRBD1. The CDR3 has 14 residues. In germline, CDR1 is MNHEY, CDR2 SMNVEV (reference sequence). V lost 6 bases and J lost 6; bases outside the gene matches: 7. CDR3 coding DNA: TGTGCCAGCAGGAAACAGGGGGAGTCTCAGCCCCAGCATTTT. Protein: CASRKQGESQPQHF.

The rearrangement uses TRBV25-1 and TRBJ1-1, with a possible D match to TRBD1 (5 bases). V gave up 4 bases and J gave up 4 bases, with 13 bases separating them. Germline V gene data show CDR1 as MGHDK and CDR2 as SYGVNS. This CDR3 comprises 14 residues. The CDR3: CASSASGISTEAFF. The CDR3 coding sequence is TGTGCCAGCAGTGCCTCAGGGATTAGCACTGAAGCTTTCTTT.

This sequence joins TRBV4-1 and TRBJ2-3; tentatively, D is TRBD2 (5 bases). CDR1 and CDR2 (germline): MGHRA, YSYEKL. This CDR3 has 16 residues. Trimming removed 3 bases from V and 2 bases from J, with 15 bases in between. The CDR3 reads CASSHTPGSNTDTQYF. In DNA, the CDR3 is TGCGCCAGCAGCCATACTCCGGGGTCGAACACAGATACGCAGTATTTT.